The entry that follows covers one TCR beta chain sequence. This specimen comes from a study of control samples from healthy donors and cancer patients. The germline V gene has CDR1 SGHVS and CDR2 FQNEAQ. The CDR3 runs to 15 residues. Trimming stripped 1 base from V and 4 bases from J, with 13 bases between. Some clones are missing from TCRdb's copy, which holds only in-frame ones; the method was immunoSEQ multiplex PCR. The table records some 130,000 clones, approximately 90% of them present only once. The rearrangement links TRBV7-8 to TRBJ1-1; D not resolved. The sequenced sample was blood. This TCR was recovered from a man in his forties in good health. The CDR3 loop reads CASSLGGTWGTEAFF. The DNA for the CDR3 is TGTGCCAGCAGCTTAGGCGGTACCTGGGGCACTGAAGCTTTCTTT.